One and the same sample provided the 27 T cell receptor beta chains below, sequenced in a study of T cells in Graves' hyperthyroidism and ophthalmopathy. RNA transcripts provided the source from which TCR beta CDR3 regions were amplified. The study used the HTBI primer set for a first-round RT-PCR of the TCR CDR3. TCRdb fed the multiplex PCR reads into MiXCR, producing one record per CDR3 protein. The table has about 480,000 distinct CDR3 sequences, around 14% seen once. Sequenced: blood. Receptors originate from a woman aged 18 to 35 with Graves' hyperthyroidism.

The table lists this clonotype with a few counts. The rearrangement uses TRBV20-1 and TRBJ2-3, with 7 bases identical to TRBD2. Germline trimming cut 7 bases from V and 0 bases from J; bases unmatched to any gene: 4. The germline CDR1 and CDR2 sequences are DFQATT and SNEGSKA (reference sequence). This CDR3 region has 13 residues. The CDR3 coding sequence is TGCAGTGGGGGGACTACTAGCACAGATACGCAGTATTTT. This gives the protein CSGGTTSTDTQYF.

This clonotype was picked up many times. This chain's CDR3 is CASSLGLRQFF. CDR3 nucleotides: TGTGCCAGCAGCCTGGGTCTACGGCAGTTCTTC. This chain connects TRBV11-3 to TRBJ2-1; unclear D gene. V lost 5 bases to trimming and J lost 12 bases, with 11 bases between them. This CDR3 spans 11 amino acids. CDR1 SGHNT and CDR2 YENEEA come from the germline V gene.

This clonotype was counted a few times. The rearrangement uses TRBV6-2 or TRBV6-3 and TRBJ2-1; D uncertain. The CDR3 loop spans 17 amino acids. Trimming stripped 2 bases from V and 1 base from J, with 15 bases between. CDR1 MNHEY and CDR2 SVGEGT come from the germline V gene. The CDR3 loop is CASSYPPGLASYNEQFF. Written as DNA, the CDR3 is TGTGCCAGCAGTTACCCCCCGGGTCTGGCTTCCTACAATGAGCAGTTCTTC.

At least ten counts were recorded for this clonotype. J is TRBJ2-7 and V is TRBV5-1; D gene ambiguous. Germline CDR1 and CDR2: SGHRS and YFSETQ. The CDR3 runs to 14 residues. V dropped 1 base and J dropped 0 bases, with 8 bases sitting between them. The CDR3 region has the DNA TGCGCCAGCAGCTTGACGTCGGACTCCTACGAGCAGTACGTC. Translation: CASSLTSDSYEQYV.

Concerning this clonotype: At one end, the junction sequence differs from germline, possibly due to a read error. The V and J genes are TRBV29-1 and TRBJ2-1; TRBD2 matches 11 bases. The CDR3 runs to 16 residues. Germline V gene data show CDR1 as SQVTM and CDR2 as ANQGSEA. The CDR3 region has the DNA TGCAGCGTTGCGACTAGCGGGAAGACAGGGTACAATGAGCAGCTCTTC. It codes for CSVATSGKTGYNEQLF.

This clonotype was seen repeatedly, ten times or more. The chain uses TRBV9 and TRBJ2-7; no clear D gene. Germline V CDR1 and CDR2: SGDLS, YYNGEE. V was shortened by 0 bases and J by 3 bases, with 7 bases between the two germline ends. This CDR3 region has 13 residues. The CDR3 DNA follows: TGTGCCAGCAGCGTAGAGGATAGCTACGAGCAGTACTTC. It translates to CASSVEDSYEQYF.

This clonotype was observed many times. The chain carries TRBV5-1 and TRBJ1-4; TRBD1 aligns across 7 bases. The CDR3 covers 15 residues. Germline V gives CDR1 SGHRS, CDR2 YFSETQ. The J segment lost 0 bases and the V segment lost 5 bases, leaving 4 bases of the junction unmatched. CDR3 protein: CASRSQGATNEKLFF. DNA for the CDR3: TGCGCCAGCAGATCTCAGGGGGCAACTAATGAAAAACTGTTTTTT.

This clonotype showed up many times. The gene calls are TRBV12-3 or TRBV12-4 and TRBJ2-5; perhaps TRBD1 as D (6 bases). The CDR3 has 15 amino acids. Trimming stripped 7 bases from V and 2 bases from J, with 17 bases between. The CDR3 reads CASIPGGQLQETQYF. The CDR3 DNA follows: TGTGCCAGCATCCCCGGAGGACAGCTGCAAGAGACCCAGTACTTC.

This clonotype has just a few counts. The genes are TRBV9 and TRBJ2-1; 14 bases fit TRBD2. V shed 3 bases, J shed 4 bases, and the junction held 6 bases outside the gene matches. Germline-derived CDR1 and CDR2 are SGDLS and YYNGEE. This CDR3 comprises 17 residues. CDR3 sequence: CASSAGLAGVRYNEQFF. The CDR3 region has the DNA TGTGCCAGCAGCGCGGGACTAGCGGGAGTCAGGTACAATGAGCAGTTCTTC.

This clonotype occurred many times. V usage is TRBV11-2 and J usage is TRBJ1-1; tentatively, D is TRBD1 (5 bases). CDR1 SGHAT and CDR2 FQNNGV come from the germline V gene. Trimming shortened V by 7 bases and J by 0 bases, and 15 bases separated the two germline ends. This CDR3 comprises 15 residues. For the CDR3, the DNA is TGTGCCAGCATCCCCTCAAGGGGCATGAACACTGAAGCTTTCTTT. The encoded protein is CASIPSRGMNTEAFF.

This clonotype was recorded many times. The rearrangement uses TRBV11-3 and TRBJ2-1; D may be TRBD2 (5 bases). The CDR3 extends over 14 amino acids. The germline V and J ends were trimmed by 3 bases and 7 bases, with 13 bases remaining between them. From germline, CDR1 is SGHNT and CDR2 YENEEA. The CDR3 reads CASSFWGEFNEQFF. CDR3 DNA: TGTGCCAGCAGCTTCTGGGGAGAATTTAATGAGCAGTTCTTC.

Ten or more counts support this clonotype. The chain is built from TRBV27 and TRBJ1-1; D remains ambiguous. Germline V gene sequence: CDR1 MNHEY, CDR2 SMNVEV (reference sequence). The CDR3 runs 14 residues. Trimming took off 4 bases at V and 0 bases at J, with 9 bases between the two ends. This CDR3 reads CASSSLSLNTEAFF. In DNA, the CDR3 is TGTGCCAGCAGTTCCCTTTCCTTGAACACTGAAGCTTTCTTT.

In this sample, this clonotype turned up a few times. The chain is built from TRBV14 and TRBJ2-7; D is ambiguous. V was pared by 3 bases and J by 4 bases, with 10 bases between. This CDR3 is 13 amino acids long. The germline V gene encodes CDR1 SGHDN and CDR2 FVKESK. The CDR3 nucleotides read TGTGCCAGCAGCCATGAGTGGGGTTACGAGCAGTACTTC. Translating gives CASSHEWGYEQYF.

Many counts were recorded for this clonotype. The gene calls are TRBV18 and TRBJ1-1; D uncertain. The CDR3 has 16 amino acids. In germline, CDR1 is KGHSH, CDR2 LQKENI. Trimming removed 6 bases at V and 4 bases at J, with 21 bases between. The CDR3 DNA reads as TGTGCCAGCTCCTCCCTTCCAAGCTCTCAACTCACTGAAGCTTTCTTT. The encoded protein is CASSSLPSSQLTEAFF.

Worth noting for this clonotype: One junction end disagrees with the germline gene, perhaps due to a read error. The chain links TRBV7-7 to TRBJ2-3; D not resolved. The CDR3 extends over 14 amino acids. Germline V lookup: CDR1 SSHAT, CDR2 FNYEAQ (reference sequence). This chain's CDR3 is CASSFGSASDTQYF. The CDR3 nucleotides read TGTGCTAGCAGCTTCGGTTCGGCGTCAGATACGCAGTATTTT.

The chain combines TRBV7-2 with TRBJ2-5; TRBD2 agrees at 11 bases. The CDR3 is 15 residues long. Germline V gene data show CDR1 as SGHTA and CDR2 as FQGNSA. After removal of 5 bases from V and 2 bases from J, the junction contained 4 bases not matched to a gene. The CDR3 nucleotides read TGTGCCAGCAGCGTGGGACTAGCGGTTCAAGAGACCCAGTACTTC. Protein: CASSVGLAVQETQYF.

This clonotype came up many times. The chain has TRBV5-6 and TRBJ2-1, with D unclear. V lost 1 base, J lost 2 bases, and 13 bases lay in between. The CDR3 totals 16 residues. Germline lookup yields CDR1 SGHDT and CDR2 YYEEEE. The CDR3 DNA is TGTGCCAGCAGCTTGTTCGTTGGCCATACCTACAATGAGCAGTTCTTC. This gives the protein CASSLFVGHTYNEQFF.

This clonotype was picked up many times. The chain recombines TRBV7-3 with TRBJ1-1; 10 nucleotides align to TRBD1. CDR3 length: 13 amino acids. The germline V gene has CDR1 SGHTA and CDR2 FQGTGA. V was clipped by 5 bases and J by 10 bases; unmatched bases: 7. The CDR3 DNA reads as TGTGCCAGCAGCACCCGTCGACAGGGGGCAGCTTTCTTT. The encoded protein is CASSTRRQGAAFF.

This clonotype was detected many times. The rearrangement links TRBV10-3 to TRBJ2-1, with D unclear. The CDR3 contains 14 residues. Germline V CDR1 and CDR2: ENHRY, SYGVKD. With 0 bases removed from V and 7 bases from J, the gap between germline ends came to 10 bases. The DNA of the CDR3 is TGTGCCATCAGTGAGTCGACCGGCAGTAATGAGCAGTTCTTC. This gives the protein CAISESTGSNEQFF.

At least ten counts were recorded for this clonotype. V is TRBV9 and J is TRBJ2-1; TRBD1 matches at 7 bases. The CDR3 is made up of 16 amino acids. V trimming: 5 bases; J trimming: 1 base; junction bases outside the gene matches: 9. Germline V CDR1 and CDR2: SGDLS, YYNGEE. CDR3 in DNA: TGTGCCAGCAGTGATCGGGACAGATTATCCTACAATGAGCAGTTCTTC. Protein product: CASSDRDRLSYNEQFF.

This clonotype was observed a few times. A clone one base away is much larger, so this may be a read error. This chain links TRBV18 with TRBJ1-2; no definite D call. The germline V gene has CDR1 KGHSH and CDR2 LQKENI. This CDR3 spans 15 amino acids. V lost 2 bases, J lost 12 bases, and 22 bases lay in between. In DNA form, the CDR3 reads TGTGCCAGCTCACCAGTCGAGGGATTTGGATTGGGCCACACCTTC. Translation gives CASSPVEGFGLGHTF.

The sample holds many counts of this clonotype. The chain combines TRBV2 with TRBJ2-3, with TRBD2 matching 10 bases. Germline V gene sequence: CDR1 SNHLY, CDR2 FYNNEI. The CDR3 contains 15 residues. Unmatched junction bases numbered 4, after V lost 2 bases and J lost 5 bases. CDR3 in amino acids: CASSELAGVKDTQYF. CDR3 nucleotide sequence: TGTGCCAGCAGTGAACTAGCGGGAGTAAAAGATACGCAGTATTTT.

This clonotype was seen at least ten times. The chain carries TRBV5-1 and TRBJ1-2; no clear D gene. Trimming removed 0 bases from V and 3 bases from J, with 9 bases in between. Germline V gives CDR1 SGHRS, CDR2 YFSETQ. The CDR3 runs to 14 residues. The CDR3: CASSLAQTYYGYTF. The CDR3 DNA reads TGCGCCAGCAGCTTGGCCCAGACTTACTATGGCTACACCTTC.

This clonotype has a count of ten or more. J is TRBJ2-1 and V is TRBV12-3 or TRBV12-4; D gene unclear. V was cut by 3 bases and J by 4 bases, with 10 bases left in between. CDR3 length equals 14 residues. CDR3 amino acids: CASSFGSGYNEQFF. The CDR3, as DNA: TGTGCCAGCAGTTTCGGGTCAGGTTACAATGAGCAGTTCTTC.

The rearrangement joins TRBV20-1 to TRBJ2-3; 10 nucleotides agree with TRBD2. CDR3 length: 17 amino acids. Looked up from germline, CDR1 is DFQATT and CDR2 is SNEGSKA (reference sequence). Unmatched junction bases numbered 10, after V lost 4 bases and J lost 0 bases. CDR3 sequence (DNA): TGCAGTGCTATCGGACTAGCGGAGGGGGTTAGCACAGATACGCAGTATTTT. Its translation: CSAIGLAEGVSTDTQYF.

This clonotype came up many times. The chain is built from TRBV11-3 and TRBJ1-1; 7 bases match TRBD1. The trim removed 5 bases at V and 4 bases at J, leaving 13 bases unmatched. Germline-derived CDR1 and CDR2 are SGHNT and YENEEA. This CDR3 contains 16 residues. The CDR3: CASSHLGRGVRTEAFF. The CDR3 DNA reads as TGTGCCAGCAGCCACCTTGGCAGGGGGGTACGCACTGAAGCTTTCTTT.

The genes are TRBV19 and TRBJ2-2; perhaps TRBD2 as D (6 bases). The ends were cut back, 3 bases at V and 2 bases at J, with 10 bases in the middle. The germline CDR1 and CDR2 sequences are LNHDA and SQIVND (reference sequence). This CDR3 region has 15 residues. The CDR3 region is CASSIEGLNTGELFF. Written as DNA, the CDR3 is TGTGCCAGTAGTATTGAGGGACTCAACACCGGGGAGCTGTTTTTT.